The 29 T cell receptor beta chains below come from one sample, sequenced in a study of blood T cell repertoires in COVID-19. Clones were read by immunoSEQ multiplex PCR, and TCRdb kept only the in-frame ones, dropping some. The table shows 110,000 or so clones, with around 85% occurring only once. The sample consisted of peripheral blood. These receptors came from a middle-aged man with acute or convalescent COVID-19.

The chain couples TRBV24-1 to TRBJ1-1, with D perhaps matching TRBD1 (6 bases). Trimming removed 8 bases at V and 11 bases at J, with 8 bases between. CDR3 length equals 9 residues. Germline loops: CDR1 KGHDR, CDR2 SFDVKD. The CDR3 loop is CATTGDAFF. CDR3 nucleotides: TGTGCCACCACAGGGGACGCTTTCTTT.

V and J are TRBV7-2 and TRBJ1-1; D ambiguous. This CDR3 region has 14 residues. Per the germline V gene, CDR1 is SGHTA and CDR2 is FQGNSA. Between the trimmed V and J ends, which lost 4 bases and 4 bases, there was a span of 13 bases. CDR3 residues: CASSSPGEATEAFF. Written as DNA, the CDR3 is TGTGCCAGCAGCTCCCCTGGTGAGGCCACTGAAGCTTTCTTT.

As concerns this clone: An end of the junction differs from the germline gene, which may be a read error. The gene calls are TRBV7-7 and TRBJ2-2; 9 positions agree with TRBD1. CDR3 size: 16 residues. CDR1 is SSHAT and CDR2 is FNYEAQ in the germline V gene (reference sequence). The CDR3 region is CASSLSGTGNPGELFF. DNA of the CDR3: TGTGCTAGCAGCTTAAGCGGGACAGGGAACCCCGGGGAGCTGTTTTTT.

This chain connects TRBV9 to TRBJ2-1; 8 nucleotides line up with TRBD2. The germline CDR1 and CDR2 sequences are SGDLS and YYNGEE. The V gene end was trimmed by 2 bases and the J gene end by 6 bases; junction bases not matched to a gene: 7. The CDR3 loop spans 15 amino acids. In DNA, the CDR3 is TGTGCCAGCAGCGTTCCACTAGCGGACTTCAATGAGCAGTTCTTC. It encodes CASSVPLADFNEQFF.

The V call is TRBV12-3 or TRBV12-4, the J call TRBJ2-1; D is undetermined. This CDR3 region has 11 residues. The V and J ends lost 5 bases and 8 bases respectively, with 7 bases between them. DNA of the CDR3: TGTGCCAGCAGTCCCCCGGATGAGCAGTTCTTC. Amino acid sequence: CASSPPDEQFF.

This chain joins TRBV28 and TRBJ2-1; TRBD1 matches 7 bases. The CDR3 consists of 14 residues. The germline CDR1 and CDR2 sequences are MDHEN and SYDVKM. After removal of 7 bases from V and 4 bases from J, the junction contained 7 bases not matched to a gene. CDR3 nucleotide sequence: TGTGCCAGCAAATCGGGACAGATATACAATGAGCAGTTCTTC. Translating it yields CASKSGQIYNEQFF.

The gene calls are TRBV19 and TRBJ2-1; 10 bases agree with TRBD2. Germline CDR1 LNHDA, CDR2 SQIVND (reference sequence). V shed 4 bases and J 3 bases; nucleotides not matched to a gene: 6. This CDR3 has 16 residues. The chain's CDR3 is CASSRASGSFYNEQFF. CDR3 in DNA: TGTGCCAGTAGTAGGGCTAGCGGGAGTTTCTACAATGAGCAGTTCTTC. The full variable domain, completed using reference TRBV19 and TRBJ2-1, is DGGITQSPKYLFRKEGQNVTLSCEQNLNHDAMYWYRQDPGQGLRLIYYSQIVNDFQKGDIAEGYSVSREKKESFPLTVTSAQKNPTAFYLCASSRASGSFYNEQFFGPGTRLTVL.

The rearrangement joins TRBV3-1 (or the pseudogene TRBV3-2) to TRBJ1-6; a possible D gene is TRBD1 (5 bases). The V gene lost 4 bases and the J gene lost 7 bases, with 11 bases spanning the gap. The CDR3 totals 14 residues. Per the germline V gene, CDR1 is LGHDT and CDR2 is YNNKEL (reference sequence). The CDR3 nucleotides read TGTGCCAGCAGCCGACTTCGGGGGAATTCACCCCTCCACTTT. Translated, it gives CASSRLRGNSPLHF.

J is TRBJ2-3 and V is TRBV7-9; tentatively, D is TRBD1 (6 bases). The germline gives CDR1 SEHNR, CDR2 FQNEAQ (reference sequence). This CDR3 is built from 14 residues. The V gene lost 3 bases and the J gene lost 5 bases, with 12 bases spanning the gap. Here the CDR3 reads CASSFEGVGDTQYF. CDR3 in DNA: TGTGCCAGCAGCTTCGAGGGGGTTGGAGATACGCAGTATTTT.

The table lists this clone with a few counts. CDR3 bases: TGTGCCAGCAGTTCACTGGGAGGACGGCGGGGGGGCCAATCAAGGCAGTTCTTC. Its protein is CASSSLGGRRGGQSRQFF. The chain employs TRBV28 and TRBJ2-1; 9 bases line up with TRBD2. Trimming at V came to 4 bases and at J to 12 bases, leaving 22 bases not matched to a gene. Germline values: CDR1 MDHEN, CDR2 SYDVKM. The CDR3 runs to 18 residues. Combining the CDR3 with reference TRBV28 and TRBJ2-1 gives the whole variable domain DVKVTQSSRYLVKRTGEKVFLECVQDMDHENMFWYRQDPGLGLRLIYFSYDVKMKEKGDIPEGYSVSREKKERFSLILESASTNQTSMYLCASSSLGGRRGGQSRQFFGPGTRLTVL.

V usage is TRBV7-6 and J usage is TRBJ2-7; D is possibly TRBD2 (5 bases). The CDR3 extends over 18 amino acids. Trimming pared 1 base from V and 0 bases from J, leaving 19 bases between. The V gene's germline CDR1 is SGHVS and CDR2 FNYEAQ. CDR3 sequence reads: CASSLGGKGFGDSYEQYF. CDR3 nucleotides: TGTGCCAGCAGCTTAGGGGGAAAAGGGTTCGGGGACTCCTACGAGCAGTACTTC.

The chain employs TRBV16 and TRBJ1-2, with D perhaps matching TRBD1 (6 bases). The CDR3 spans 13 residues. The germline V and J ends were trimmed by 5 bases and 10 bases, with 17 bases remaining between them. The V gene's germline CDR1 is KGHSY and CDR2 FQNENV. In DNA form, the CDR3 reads TGTGCCAGCAGCGTTTCCGAAGAGGGGGTCTACACCTTC. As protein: CASSVSEEGVYTF.

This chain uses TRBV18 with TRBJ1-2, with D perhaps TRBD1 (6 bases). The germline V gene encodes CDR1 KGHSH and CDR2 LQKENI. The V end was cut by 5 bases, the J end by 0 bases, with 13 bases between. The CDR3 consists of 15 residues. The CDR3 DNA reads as TGTGCCAGCTCATCTGACAGGCAAGCTAACTATGGCTACACCTTC. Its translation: CASSSDRQANYGYTF.

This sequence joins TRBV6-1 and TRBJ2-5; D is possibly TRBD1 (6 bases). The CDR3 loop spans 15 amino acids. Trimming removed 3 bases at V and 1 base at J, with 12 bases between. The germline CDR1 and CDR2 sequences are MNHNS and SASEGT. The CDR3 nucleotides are TGTGCCAGCAGTGAGAAGTGGGGGCGCCAAGAGACCCAGTACTTC. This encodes CASSEKWGRQETQYF.

This chain's CDR3 is CASSSEVLPGLHNEQFF. CDR3 nucleotides: TGTGCCAGCAGCTCAGAGGTTCTTCCGGGACTTCACAATGAGCAGTTCTTC. J is TRBJ2-1 and V is TRBV9, with D perhaps TRBD2 (6 bases). Trimming shortened V by 4 bases and J by 5 bases, and 22 bases separated the two germline ends. Germline CDR1 SGDLS, CDR2 YYNGEE. The CDR3 is 17 amino acids.

DNA of the CDR3: TGTGCCAGCACCCCCCCCGGGACTAGCGGGTTTTACAATGAGCAGTTCTTC. Protein sequence: CASTPPGTSGFYNEQFF. V and J are TRBV2 and TRBJ2-1, with 12 bases lining up with TRBD2. CDR1 is SNHLY, CDR2 FYNNEI, per germline. J gave up 4 bases and V 7 bases, and 11 bases lay outside the gene matches. There are 17 residues in the CDR3.

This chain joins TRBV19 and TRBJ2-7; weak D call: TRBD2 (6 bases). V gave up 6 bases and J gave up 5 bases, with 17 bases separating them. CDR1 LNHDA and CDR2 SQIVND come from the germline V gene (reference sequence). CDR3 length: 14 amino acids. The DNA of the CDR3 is TGTGCCAGTAGCCCCCCGGGAGAAGGGGACGAGCAGTACTTC. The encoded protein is CASSPPGEGDEQYF. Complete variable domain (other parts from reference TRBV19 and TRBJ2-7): DGGITQSPKYLFRKEGQNVTLSCEQNLNHDAMYWYRQDPGQGLRLIYYSQIVNDFQKGDIAEGYSVSREKKESFPLTVTSAQKNPTAFYLCASSPPGEGDEQYFGPGTRLTVT.

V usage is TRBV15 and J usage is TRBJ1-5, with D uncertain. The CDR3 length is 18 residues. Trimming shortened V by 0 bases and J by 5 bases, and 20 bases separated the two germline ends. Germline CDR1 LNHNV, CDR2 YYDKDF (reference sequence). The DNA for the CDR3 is TGTGCCACCAGCAGAGATCTGTCTAGCGGAGGATCCTATCAGCCCCAGCATTTT. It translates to CATSRDLSSGGSYQPQHF.

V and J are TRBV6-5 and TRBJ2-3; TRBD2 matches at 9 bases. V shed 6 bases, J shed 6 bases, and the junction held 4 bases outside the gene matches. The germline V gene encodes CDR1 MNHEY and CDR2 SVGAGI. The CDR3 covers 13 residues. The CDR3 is CASSRTSDDTQYF. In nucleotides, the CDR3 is TGTGCCAGCAGCCGGACTAGCGACGATACGCAGTATTTT.

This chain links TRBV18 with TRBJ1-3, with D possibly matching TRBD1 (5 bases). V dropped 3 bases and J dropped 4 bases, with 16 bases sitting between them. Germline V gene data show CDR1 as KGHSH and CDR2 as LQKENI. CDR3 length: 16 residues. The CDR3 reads CASSPLGVGEGNTIYF. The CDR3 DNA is TGTGCCAGCTCACCGCTAGGGGTAGGAGAAGGAAACACCATATATTTT.

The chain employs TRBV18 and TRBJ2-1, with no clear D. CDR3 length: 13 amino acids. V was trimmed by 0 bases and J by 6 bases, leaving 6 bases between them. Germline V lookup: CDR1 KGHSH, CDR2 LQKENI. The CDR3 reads CASSPPSRNEQFF. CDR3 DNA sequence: TGTGCCAGCTCACCACCGAGCCGCAATGAGCAGTTCTTC.

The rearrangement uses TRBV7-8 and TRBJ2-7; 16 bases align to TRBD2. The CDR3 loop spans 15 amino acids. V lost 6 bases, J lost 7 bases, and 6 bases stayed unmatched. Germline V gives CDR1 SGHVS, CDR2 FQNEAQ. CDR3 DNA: TGTGCCAGCAGAGGGACTAGCGGGAGGGGCTTTGAGCAGTACTTC. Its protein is CASRGTSGRGFEQYF.

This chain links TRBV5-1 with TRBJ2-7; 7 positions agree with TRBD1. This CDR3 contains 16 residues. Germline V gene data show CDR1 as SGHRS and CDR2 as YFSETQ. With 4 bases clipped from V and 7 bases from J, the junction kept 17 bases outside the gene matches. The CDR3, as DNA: TGCGCCAGCAGCCAAAACAGGGGCGAGGACCTGGGGGAGCAGTACTTC. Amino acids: CASSQNRGEDLGEQYF.

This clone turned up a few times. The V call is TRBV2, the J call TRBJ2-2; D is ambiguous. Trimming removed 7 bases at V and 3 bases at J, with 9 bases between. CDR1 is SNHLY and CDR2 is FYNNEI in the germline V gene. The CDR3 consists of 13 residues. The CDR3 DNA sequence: TGTGCCAGCATCGAGCTGGACACCGGGGAGCTGTTTTTT. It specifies CASIELDTGELFF.

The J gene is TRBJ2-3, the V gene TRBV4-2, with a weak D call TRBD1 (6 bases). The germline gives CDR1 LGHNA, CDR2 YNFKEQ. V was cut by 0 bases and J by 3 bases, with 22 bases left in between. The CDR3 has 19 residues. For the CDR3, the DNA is TGTGCCAGCAGCCAAGAGGGGAAGGGCCGGACAGCTAATACAGATACGCAGTATTTT. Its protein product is CASSQEGKGRTANTDTQYF.

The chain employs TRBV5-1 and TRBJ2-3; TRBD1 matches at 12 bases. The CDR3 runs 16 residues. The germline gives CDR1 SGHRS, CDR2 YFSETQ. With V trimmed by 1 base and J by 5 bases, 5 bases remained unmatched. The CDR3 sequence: CASSLRGQGAEDTQYF. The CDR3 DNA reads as TGCGCCAGCAGCTTGAGGGGACAGGGGGCTGAAGATACGCAGTATTTT. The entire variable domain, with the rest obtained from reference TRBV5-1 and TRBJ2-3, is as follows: KAGVTQTPRYLIKTRGQQVTLSCSPISGHRSVSWYQQTPGQGLQFLFEYFSETQRNKGNFPGRFSGRQFSNSRSEMNVSTLELGDSALYLCASSLRGQGAEDTQYFGPGTRLTVL.

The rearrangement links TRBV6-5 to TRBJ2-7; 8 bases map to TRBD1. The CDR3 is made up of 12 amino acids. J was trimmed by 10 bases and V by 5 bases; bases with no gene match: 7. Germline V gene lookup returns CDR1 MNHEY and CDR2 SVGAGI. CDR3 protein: CASSPGQGRQYF. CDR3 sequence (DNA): TGTGCCAGCAGTCCCGGACAGGGCAGACAGTACTTC.

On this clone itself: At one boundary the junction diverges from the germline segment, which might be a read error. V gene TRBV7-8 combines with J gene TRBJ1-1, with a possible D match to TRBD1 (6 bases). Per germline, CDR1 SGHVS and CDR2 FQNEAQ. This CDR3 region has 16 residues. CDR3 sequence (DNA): TGTGCCAGCAGCTTAGTCGGTTCAGGGATGGGGGCCCGAGCGATCTTT. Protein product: CASSLVGSGMGARAIF.

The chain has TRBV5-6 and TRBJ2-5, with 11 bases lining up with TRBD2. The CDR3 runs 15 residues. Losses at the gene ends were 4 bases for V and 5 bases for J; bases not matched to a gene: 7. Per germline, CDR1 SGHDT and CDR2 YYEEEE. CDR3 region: CASSIRLAGSETQYF. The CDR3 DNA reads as TGTGCCAGCAGCATACGACTAGCGGGATCGGAGACCCAGTACTTC.